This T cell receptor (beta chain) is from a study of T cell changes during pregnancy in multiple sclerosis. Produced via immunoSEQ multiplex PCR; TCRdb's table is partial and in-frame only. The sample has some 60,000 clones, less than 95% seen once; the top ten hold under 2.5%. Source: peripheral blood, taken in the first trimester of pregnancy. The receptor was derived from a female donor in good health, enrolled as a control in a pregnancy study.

The CDR3 bases are TGTGCTATCTCAGGGACTTTTGGCTACACCTTC. Translating gives CAISGTFGYTF. The chain links TRBV7-7 to TRBJ1-2, with D possibly matching TRBD1 (5 bases). Germline V gene lookup returns CDR1 SSHAT and CDR2 FNYEAQ (reference sequence). The CDR3 runs to 11 residues.